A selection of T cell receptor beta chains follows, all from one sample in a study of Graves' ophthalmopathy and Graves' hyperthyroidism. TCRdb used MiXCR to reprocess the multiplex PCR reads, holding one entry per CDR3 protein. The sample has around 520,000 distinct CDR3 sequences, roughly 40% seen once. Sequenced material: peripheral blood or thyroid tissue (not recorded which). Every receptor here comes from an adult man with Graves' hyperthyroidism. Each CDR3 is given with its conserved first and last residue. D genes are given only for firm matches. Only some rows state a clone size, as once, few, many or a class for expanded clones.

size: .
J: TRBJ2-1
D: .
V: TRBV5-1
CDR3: CASSPRTWSSYNEQFF
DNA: TGCGCCAGCAGCCCGCGGACGTGGAGCTCCTACAATGAGCAGTTCTTC

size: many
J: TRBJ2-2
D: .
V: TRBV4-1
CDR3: CASSQDRGGELFF
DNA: TGCGCCAGCAGCCAAGATCGAGGCGGGGAGCTGTTTTTT

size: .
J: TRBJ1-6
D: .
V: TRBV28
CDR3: CASSLGQGGRYNSPLHF
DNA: TGTGCCAGCAGTTTAGGTCAGGGCGGCCGTTATAATTCACCCCTCCACTTT

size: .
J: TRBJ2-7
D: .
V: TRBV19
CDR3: CASSISGRASYEQYF
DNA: TGTGCCAGTAGCATCAGCGGCAGGGCATCCTACGAGCAGTACTTC

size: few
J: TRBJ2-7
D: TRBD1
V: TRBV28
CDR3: CASSWGRGNYEQYF
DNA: TGTGCCAGCAGCTGGGGCAGGGGGAATTACGAGCAGTACTTC

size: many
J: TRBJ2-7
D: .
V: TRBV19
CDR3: CASSMEGWSYEQYF
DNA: TGTGCCAGTAGTATGGAAGGGTGGTCCTACGAGCAGTACTTC

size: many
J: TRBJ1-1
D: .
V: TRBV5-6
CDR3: CASSYGNVNTEAFF
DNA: TGTGCCAGCAGCTACGGGAATGTGAACACTGAAGCTTTCTTT

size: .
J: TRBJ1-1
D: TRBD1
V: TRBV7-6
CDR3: CASSSGTGANTEAFF
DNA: TGTGCCAGCAGCTCCGGGACAGGGGCTAACACTGAAGCTTTCTTT

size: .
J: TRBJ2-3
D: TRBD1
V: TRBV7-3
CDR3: CASSYRPTGEQTDTQYF
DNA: TGTGCCAGCAGCTACCGCCCGACAGGGGAACAAACAGATACGCAGTATTTT

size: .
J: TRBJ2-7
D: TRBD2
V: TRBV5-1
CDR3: CASSPPGLAGNYEQYF
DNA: TGCGCCAGCAGCCCGCCGGGACTAGCGGGAAACTACGAGCAGTACTTC

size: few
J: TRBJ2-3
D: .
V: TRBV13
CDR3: CASSLSAADTQYF
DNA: TGTGCCAGCAGCTTATCGGCCGCAGATACGCAGTATTTT

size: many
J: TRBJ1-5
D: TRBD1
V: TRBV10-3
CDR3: CATGQGNQPQHF
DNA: TGTGCCACCGGACAGGGCAATCAGCCCCAGCATTTT

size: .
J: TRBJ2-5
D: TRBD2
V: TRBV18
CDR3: CASSPVAGEETQYF
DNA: TGTGCCAGCTCACCCGTAGCGGGAGAAGAGACCCAGTACTTC

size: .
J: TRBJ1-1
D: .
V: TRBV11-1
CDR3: CASSLLLGGPNTEAFF
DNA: TGTGCCAGCAGCTTGCTCTTGGGTGGCCCGAACACTGAAGCTTTCTTT

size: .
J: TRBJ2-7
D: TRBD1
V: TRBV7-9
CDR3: CASSFDRGGYEQYF
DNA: TGTGCCAGCAGTTTCGACAGGGGAGGCTACGAGCAGTACTTC

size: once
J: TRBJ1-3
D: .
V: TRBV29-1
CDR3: CSVESWGNTIYF
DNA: TGCAGCGTTGAATCATGGGGGAACACCATATATTTT

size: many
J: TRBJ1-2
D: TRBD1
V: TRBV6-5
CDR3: CASSSGRGRIGGYTF
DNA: TGTGCCAGCAGTTCAGGCAGGGGGCGCATTGGTGGCTACACCTTC

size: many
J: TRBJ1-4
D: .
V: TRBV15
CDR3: CATSMGFSTNEKLFF
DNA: TGTGCCACCAGCATGGGGTTTTCGACTAATGAAAAACTGTTTTTT

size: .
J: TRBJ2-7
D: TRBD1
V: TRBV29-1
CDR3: CSWPGTGPSYEQYF
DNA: TGCAGCTGGCCCGGGACAGGACCCTCCTACGAGCAGTACTTC

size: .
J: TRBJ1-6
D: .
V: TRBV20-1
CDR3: CSAWREGNNSPLHF
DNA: TGCAGTGCTTGGCGAGAGGGGAATAATTCGCCCCTCCACTTT

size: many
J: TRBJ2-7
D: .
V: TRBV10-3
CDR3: CAISESTVQSSYEQYF
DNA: TGTGCCATCAGTGAGTCTACAGTACAAAGCTCCTACGAGCAGTACTTC

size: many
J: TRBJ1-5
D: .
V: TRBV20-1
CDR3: CSASVTRGNQPQHF
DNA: TGCAGTGCTAGTGTGACGAGGGGCAATCAGCCCCAGCATTTT

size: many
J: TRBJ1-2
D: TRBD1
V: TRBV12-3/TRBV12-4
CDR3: CASSRTGSGYGYTF
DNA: TGTGCCAGCAGTCGGACAGGGTCTGGCTATGGCTACACCTTC

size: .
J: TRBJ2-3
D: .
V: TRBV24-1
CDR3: CASSSPSDRAGTDTQYF
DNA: TGTGCCAGCAGTTCCCCCTCCGACAGGGCGGGGACAGATACGCAGTATTTT

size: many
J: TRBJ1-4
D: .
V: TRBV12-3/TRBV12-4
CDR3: CASSLWGGEKLFF
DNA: TGTGCCAGCAGTTTATGGGGAGGCGAAAAACTGTTTTTT

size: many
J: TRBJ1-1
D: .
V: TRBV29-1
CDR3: CSAVSRWGNTEAFF
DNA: TGCAGCGCTGTCTCACGATGGGGAAACACTGAAGCTTTCTTT

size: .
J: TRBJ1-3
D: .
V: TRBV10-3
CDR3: CASSYSGAGNTIYF
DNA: TGTGCCAGCAGTTACTCAGGGGCTGGAAACACCATATATTTT

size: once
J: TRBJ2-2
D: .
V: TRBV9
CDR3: CASSLGALVFF
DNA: TGTGCCAGCAGCCTAGGGGCATTAGTGTTTTTT

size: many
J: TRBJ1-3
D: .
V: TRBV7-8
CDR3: CASSLYSSGNTIYF
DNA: TGTGCCAGCAGCCTCTACAGCTCTGGAAACACCATATATTTT

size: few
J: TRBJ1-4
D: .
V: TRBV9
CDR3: CASSVGGGAIEKLFF
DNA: TGTGCCAGCAGCGTAGGGGGGGGGGCGATTGAAAAACTGTTTTTT

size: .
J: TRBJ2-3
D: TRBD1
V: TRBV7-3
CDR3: CASSLDRGSSDTQYF
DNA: TGTGCCAGCAGCTTAGACAGGGGGAGTTCAGATACGCAGTATTTT

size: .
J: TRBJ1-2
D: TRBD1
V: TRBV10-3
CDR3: CAIRSGTGGESGGYTF
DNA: TGTGCCATCAGGAGTGGGACAGGGGGCGAATCAGGCGGCTACACCTTC

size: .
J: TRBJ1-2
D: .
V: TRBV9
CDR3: CASKRDRTNYGYTF
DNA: TGTGCCAGTAAACGGGACCGGACGAACTATGGCTACACCTTC

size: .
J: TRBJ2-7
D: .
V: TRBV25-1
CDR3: CASSESQGTYEQYF
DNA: TGTGCCAGCAGTGAATCACAGGGAACCTACGAGCAGTACTTC

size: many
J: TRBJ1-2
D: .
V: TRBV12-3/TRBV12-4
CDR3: CASSPDSGYGYTF
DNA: TGTGCCAGCAGCCCGGACAGTGGTTATGGCTACACCTTC

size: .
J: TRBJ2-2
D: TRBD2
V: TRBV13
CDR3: CASSLERGGRSGELFF
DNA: TGTGCCAGCAGCTTAGAGCGGGGGGGCCGCTCCGGGGAGCTGTTTTTT

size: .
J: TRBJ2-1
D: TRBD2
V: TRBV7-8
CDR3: CASSRDGGGANEQFF
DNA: TGTGCCAGCAGCCGAGATGGCGGGGGGGCCAATGAGCAGTTCTTC

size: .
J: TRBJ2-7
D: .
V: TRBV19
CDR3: CASSFNGPYEQYF
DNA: TGTGCCAGCAGTTTTAACGGGCCCTACGAGCAGTACTTC

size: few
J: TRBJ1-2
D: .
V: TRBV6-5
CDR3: CASGYIGEGSYGYTF
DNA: TGTGCCAGCGGGTATATCGGGGAGGGGTCCTATGGCTACACCTTC

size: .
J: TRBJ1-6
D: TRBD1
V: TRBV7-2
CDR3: CASSLDPGGSNSPLHF
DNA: TGTGCCAGCAGCTTGGACCCAGGGGGCAGTAATTCACCCCTCCACTTT

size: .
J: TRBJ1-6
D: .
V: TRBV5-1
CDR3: CASSWVDYNSPLHF
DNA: TGTGCCAGCAGCTGGGTGGACTATAATTCACCCCTCCACTTT

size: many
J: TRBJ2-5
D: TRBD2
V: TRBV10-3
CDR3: CAISAPASGGPGVETQYF
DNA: TGTGCCATCAGTGCCCCGGCTAGCGGGGGGCCGGGGGTGGAGACCCAGTACTTC

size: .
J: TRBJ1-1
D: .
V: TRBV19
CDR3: CASSLNLPGEVWDTEAFF
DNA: TGTGCCAGTAGTCTAAATCTCCCAGGGGAGGTGTGGGACACTGAAGCTTTCTTT

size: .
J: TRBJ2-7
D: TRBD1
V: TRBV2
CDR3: CASRWTGGEYEQYF
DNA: TGTGCCAGCAGGTGGACAGGGGGAGAATACGAGCAGTACTTC

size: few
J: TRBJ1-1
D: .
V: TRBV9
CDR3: CASSQGSLPTGEAFF
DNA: TGTGCCAGCAGCCAGGGATCCCTCCCTACTGGTGAAGCTTTCTTT

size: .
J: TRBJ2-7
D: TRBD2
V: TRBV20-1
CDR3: CSARDGTNTGGAYEQYF
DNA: TGCAGTGCTAGAGATGGAACGAACACCGGGGGGGCGTACGAGCAGTACTTC

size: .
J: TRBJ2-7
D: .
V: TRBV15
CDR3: CATSSSSGDEQYF
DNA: TGTGCCACCAGCAGCAGTTCAGGGGACGAGCAGTACTTC

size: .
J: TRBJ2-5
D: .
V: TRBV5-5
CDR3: CASSPFRETQYF
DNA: TGTGCCAGCAGCCCTTTCCGGGAGACCCAGTACTTC

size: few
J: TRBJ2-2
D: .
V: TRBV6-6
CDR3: CASSYAATGELFF
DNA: TGTGCCAGCAGTTACGCGGCGACCGGGGAGCTGTTTTTT

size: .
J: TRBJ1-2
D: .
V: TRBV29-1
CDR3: CSVERQGYGYTF
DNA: TGCAGCGTTGAACGCCAGGGTTATGGCTACACCTTC

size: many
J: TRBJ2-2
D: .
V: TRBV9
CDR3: CASSVAKGVSTGELFF
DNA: TGTGCCAGCAGCGTAGCTAAGGGGGTGAGCACCGGGGAGCTGTTTTTT

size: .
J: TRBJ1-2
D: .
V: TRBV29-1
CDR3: CSLTSGSDGYTF
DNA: TGCAGCTTAACGTCAGGGAGTGATGGCTACACCTTC

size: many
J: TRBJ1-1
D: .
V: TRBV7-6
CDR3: CASSRETRGTEAFF
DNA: TGTGCCAGCAGCCGAGAAACCAGGGGTACTGAAGCTTTCTTT

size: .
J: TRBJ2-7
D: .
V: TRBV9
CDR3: CASSFGGVLIYEQYF
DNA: TGTGCCAGCAGTTTCGGGGGTGTACTCATCTACGAGCAGTACTTC

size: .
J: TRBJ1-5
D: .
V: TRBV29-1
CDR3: CSVEGSGQPQHF
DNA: TGCAGCGTTGAAGGTTCTGGGCAGCCCCAGCATTTT

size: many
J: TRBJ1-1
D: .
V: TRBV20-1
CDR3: CSARVAGSVTEAFF
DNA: TGCAGTGCTAGAGTCGCAGGGTCGGTCACTGAAGCTTTCTTT

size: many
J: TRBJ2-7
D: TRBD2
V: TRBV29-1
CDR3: CSVGTSGPGEQYF
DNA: TGCAGCGTTGGGACTAGCGGGCCTGGCGAGCAGTACTTC

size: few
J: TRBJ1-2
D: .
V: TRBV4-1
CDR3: CASSQDSQANYGYTF
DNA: TGCGCCAGCAGCCAAGATTCACAGGCAAACTATGGCTACACCTTC

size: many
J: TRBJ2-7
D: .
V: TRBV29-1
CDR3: CSVSGDRMSSYEQYF
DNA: TGCAGCGTCTCCGGCGACCGCATGAGCTCCTACGAGCAGTACTTC

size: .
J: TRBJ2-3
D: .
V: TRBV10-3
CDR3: CAISDSAGDTQYF
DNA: TGTGCCATCAGTGATAGCGCGGGCGATACGCAGTATTTT